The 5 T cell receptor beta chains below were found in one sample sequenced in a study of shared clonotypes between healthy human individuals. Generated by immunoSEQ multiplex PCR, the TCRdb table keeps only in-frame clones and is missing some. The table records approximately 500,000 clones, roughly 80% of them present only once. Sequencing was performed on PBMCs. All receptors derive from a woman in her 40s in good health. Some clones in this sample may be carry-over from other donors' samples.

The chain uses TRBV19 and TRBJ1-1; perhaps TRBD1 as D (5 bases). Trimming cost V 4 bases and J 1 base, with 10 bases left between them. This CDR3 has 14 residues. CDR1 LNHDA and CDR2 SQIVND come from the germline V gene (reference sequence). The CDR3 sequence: CASSKGSRNTEAFF. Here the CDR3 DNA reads TGTGCCAGTAGTAAGGGGTCGAGGAACACTGAAGCTTTCTTT.

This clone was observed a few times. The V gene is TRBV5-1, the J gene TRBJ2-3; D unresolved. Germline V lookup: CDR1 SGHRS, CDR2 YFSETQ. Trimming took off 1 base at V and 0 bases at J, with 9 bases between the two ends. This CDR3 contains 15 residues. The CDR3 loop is CASSLNSPSTDTQYF. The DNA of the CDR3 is TGCGCCAGCAGCTTGAACAGTCCTAGCACAGATACGCAGTATTTT.

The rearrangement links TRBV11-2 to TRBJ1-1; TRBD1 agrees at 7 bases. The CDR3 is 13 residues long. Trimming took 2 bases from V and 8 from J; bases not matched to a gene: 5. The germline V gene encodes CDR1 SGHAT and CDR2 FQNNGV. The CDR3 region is CASSLIRQGEAFF. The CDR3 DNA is TGTGCCAGCAGCTTAATCCGACAGGGCGAAGCTTTCTTT. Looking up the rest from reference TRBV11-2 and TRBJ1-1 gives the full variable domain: EAGVAQSPRYKIIEKRQSVAFWCNPISGHATLYWYQQILGQGPKLLIQFQNNGVVDDSQLPKDRFSAERLKGVDSTLKIQPAKLEDSAVYLCASSLIRQGEAFFGQGTRLTVV.

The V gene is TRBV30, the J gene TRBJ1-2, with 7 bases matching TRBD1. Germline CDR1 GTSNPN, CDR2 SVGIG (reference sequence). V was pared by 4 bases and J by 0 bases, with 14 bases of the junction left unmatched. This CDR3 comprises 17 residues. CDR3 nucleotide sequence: TGTGCCTGGACAAATCTAGGACAGGAAACCTCTAACTATGGCTACACCTTC. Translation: CAWTNLGQETSNYGYTF. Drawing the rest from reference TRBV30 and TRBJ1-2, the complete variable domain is SQTIHQWPATLVQPVGSPLSLECTVEGTSNPNLYWYRQAAGRGLQLLFYSVGIGQISSEVPQNLSASRPQDRQFILSSKKLLLSDSGFYLCAWTNLGQETSNYGYTFGSGTRLTVV.

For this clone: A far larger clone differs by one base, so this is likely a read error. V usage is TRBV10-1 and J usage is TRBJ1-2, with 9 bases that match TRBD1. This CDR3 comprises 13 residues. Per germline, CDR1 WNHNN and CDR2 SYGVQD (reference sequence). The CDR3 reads CANSGGQGGGYTF. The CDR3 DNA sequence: TGCGCCAACAGTGGGGGACAGGGAGGCGGCTACACCTTC.